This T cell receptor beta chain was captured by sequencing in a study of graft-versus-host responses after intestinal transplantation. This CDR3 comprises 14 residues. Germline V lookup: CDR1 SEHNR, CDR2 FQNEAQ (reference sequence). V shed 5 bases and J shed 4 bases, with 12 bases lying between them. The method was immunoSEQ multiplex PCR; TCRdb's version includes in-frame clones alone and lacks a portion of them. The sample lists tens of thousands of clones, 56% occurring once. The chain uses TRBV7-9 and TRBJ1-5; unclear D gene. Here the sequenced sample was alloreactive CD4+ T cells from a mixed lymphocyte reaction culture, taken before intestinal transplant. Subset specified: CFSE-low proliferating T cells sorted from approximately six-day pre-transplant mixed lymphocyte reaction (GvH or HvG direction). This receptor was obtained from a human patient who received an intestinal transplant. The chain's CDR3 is CASSPRSVNQPQHF. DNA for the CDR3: TGTGCCAGCAGCCCGAGAAGCGTTAATCAGCCCCAGCATTTT.